What follows are 10 T cell receptor beta chains derived from one specimen sequenced in a study of response to subunit inactivated influenza vaccine. Via MiXCR, TCRdb re-called the RT-PCR reads, giving one row per CDR3 protein. The sample yields a few hundred thousand distinct CDR3 sequences, approximately 11% seen once. The sample was also reused in another study, on T cells expressing NK-cell markers. This second study says: TCR beta cDNA was generated via 5'RACE template switching incorporating UMIs.

This material consisted of PBMCs from blood, taken on the day of vaccination. The receptors come from a man aged 45 to 65 who received an inactivated influenza vaccine.

This clonotype occurred a few times. V usage is TRBV4-2 and J usage is TRBJ2-2; D call uncertain. The CDR3 has 13 amino acids. The V end was cut by 0 bases, the J end by 8 bases, with 7 bases between. Germline values: CDR1 LGHNA, CDR2 YNFKEQ. CDR3 sequence (DNA): TGTGCCAGCAGCCAAGATCCACAGGGGGAGCTGTTTTTT. It is translated as CASSQDPQGELFF.

This clonotype was observed a few times. The rearrangement joins TRBV7-6 to TRBJ2-7; 12 nucleotides line up with TRBD2. After removal of 0 bases from V and 1 base from J, the junction contained 7 bases not matched to a gene. Germline V gene lookup returns CDR1 SGHVS and CDR2 FNYEAQ. This CDR3 is built from 18 residues. The CDR3 region has the DNA TGTGCCAGCAGCTTAGCGGCTAGCGGGGGGGCGGGTTCCTACGAGCAGTACTTC. Its translation: CASSLAASGGAGSYEQYF.

V gene TRBV7-9 combines with J gene TRBJ1-5, with TRBD1 identical over 7 bases. This CDR3 has 14 amino acids. With V trimmed by 5 bases and J by 7 bases, 8 bases remained unmatched. Germline-derived CDR1 and CDR2 are SEHNR and FQNEAQ (reference sequence). CDR3 amino acids: CASSPTGRRQPQHF. The CDR3 DNA is TGTGCCAGCAGCCCGACAGGGCGACGACAGCCCCAGCATTTT.

This clonotype was found a few times. V gene TRBV12-3 or TRBV12-4 combines with J gene TRBJ2-7; weak D call: TRBD1 (6 bases). Deletions cut 10 bases from V and 0 bases from J, with 13 bases between. The CDR3 extends over 13 amino acids. CDR3 sequence reads: CATAGDPSYEQYF. As DNA, the CDR3 is TGTGCCACCGCAGGGGACCCCTCCTACGAGCAGTACTTC.

This clonotype was seen at least ten times. The CDR3: CSVELWKVNTEAFF. CDR3 DNA: TGCAGCGTTGAATTATGGAAGGTGAACACTGAAGCTTTCTTT. The chain couples TRBV29-1 to TRBJ1-1; D uncertain. The germline CDR1 and CDR2 sequences are SQVTM and ANQGSEA. CDR3 length: 14 residues. With 2 bases removed from V and 0 bases from J, the gap between germline ends came to 10 bases.

The rearrangement links TRBV7-9 to TRBJ2-7; 11 positions match TRBD2. Trimming removed 5 bases from V and 3 bases from J; junction bases left unmatched: 6. Germline V lookup: CDR1 SEHNR, CDR2 FQNEAQ (reference sequence). The CDR3 contains 15 residues. The CDR3 reads CASSPLAGAFYEQYF. CDR3 nucleotide sequence: TGTGCCAGCAGCCCACTAGCGGGGGCTTTCTACGAGCAGTACTTC. The complete variable domain, with remaining parts taken from reference TRBV7-9 and TRBJ2-7, reads DTGVSQNPRHKITKRGQNVTFRCDPISEHNRLYWYRQTLGQGPEFLTYFQNEAQLEKSRLLSDRFSAERPKGSFSTLEIQRTEQGDSAMYLCASSPLAGAFYEQYFGPGTRLTVT.

This clonotype was counted a few times. This chain joins TRBV20-1 and TRBJ2-1; D is possibly TRBD1 (6 bases). The CDR3 contains 16 residues. Germline V lookup: CDR1 DFQATT, CDR2 SNEGSKA (reference sequence). V shed 0 bases and J shed 1 base, with 13 bases lying between them. CDR3 DNA sequence: TGCAGTGCTAGAGACCTAAGAGGACAGTCCTACAATGAGCAGTTCTTC. Its protein product is CSARDLRGQSYNEQFF.

The sample holds a few counts of this clonotype. This sequence joins TRBV4-2 and TRBJ1-5; D is unresolved. The CDR3 extends over 16 amino acids. The germline V and J ends were trimmed by 1 base and 0 bases, with 10 bases remaining between them. Per the germline V gene, CDR1 is LGHNA and CDR2 is YNFKEQ. This CDR3 is CASSQGLIYSNQPQHF. As DNA, the CDR3 is TGTGCCAGCAGCCAAGGGCTTATTTATAGCAATCAGCCCCAGCATTTT.

The V and J genes are TRBV7-8 and TRBJ2-1; the D gene is possibly TRBD2 (5 bases). This CDR3 has 15 amino acids. Germline values: CDR1 SGHVS, CDR2 FQNEAQ. Trimming took off 2 bases at V and 3 bases at J, with 11 bases between the two ends. The CDR3 nucleotides are TGTGCCAGCAGCTTACTAGCAAACAACTACAATGAGCAGTTCTTC. It codes for CASSLLANNYNEQFF.

This clonotype came up a few times. The chain joins TRBV27 to TRBJ2-5, with 7 bases that match TRBD2. There are 15 residues in the CDR3. Losses at the gene ends were 8 bases for V and 5 bases for J; bases not matched to a gene: 14. CDR1 is MNHEY and CDR2 is SMNVEV in the germline V gene (reference sequence). In DNA, the CDR3 is TGTGCCAGCTCCCGGGCCCGACTAGCAAGCGAGACCCAGTACTTC. This gives the protein CASSRARLASETQYF.